Below, 18 T cell receptor beta chains from the same sample are listed, as sequenced in a study of blood T cell repertoires in COVID-19. The method was immunoSEQ multiplex PCR; TCRdb's version includes in-frame clones alone and lacks a portion of them. Of 99,000 or so clones detected, 85% to 90% appear once; the ten largest clones hold 3.5% to 5%. Sequencing was performed on peripheral blood. All receptors come from a man aged 50-59 years with acute or convalescent COVID-19.

The chain recombines TRBV20-1 with TRBJ2-1; 10 bases are a match to TRBD2. With V trimmed by 6 bases and J by 12 bases, 5 bases remained unmatched. CDR3 length equals 11 residues. The V gene's germline CDR1 is DFQATT and CDR2 SNEGSKA (reference sequence). This CDR3 is CSAILAGAQFF. The DNA of the CDR3 is TGCAGTGCAATCCTAGCGGGAGCGCAGTTCTTC.

This sequence joins TRBV18 and TRBJ1-1; 7 bases are a match to TRBD1. The length of the CDR3 is 17 residues. Germline CDR1 reads KGHSH; CDR2 reads LQKENI. With 3 bases clipped from V and 1 base from J, the junction kept 11 bases outside the gene matches. For the CDR3, the DNA is TGTGCCAGCTCACCCGATCACAGACAGGGCCCGAACACTGAAGCTTTCTTT. This encodes CASSPDHRQGPNTEAFF.

The chain couples TRBV6-5 to TRBJ2-5, with 7 bases aligning to TRBD1. Germline CDR1 is MNHEY and CDR2 is SVGAGI. The length of the CDR3 is 14 residues. Unmatched junction bases numbered 8, after V lost 6 bases and J lost 4 bases. In nucleotides, the CDR3 is TGTGCCAGCAGAGACAGGGTTGGCGGAGAGACCCAGTACTTC. Protein: CASRDRVGGETQYF.

The rearrangement links TRBV5-5 to TRBJ2-3, with D possibly TRBD1 on 5 matching bases. The V end lost 4 bases, the J end lost 0 bases, and 12 bases lay between the germline ends. This CDR3 is built from 15 residues. Per the germline V gene, CDR1 is SGHKS and CDR2 is YYEKEE (reference sequence). The CDR3 DNA sequence: TGTGCCAGCAGCCCTTACAGGACAAGCACAGATACGCAGTATTTT. Amino acids: CASSPYRTSTDTQYF.

The chain recombines TRBV6-1 with TRBJ1-2; 8 bases match TRBD1. Germline loops: CDR1 MNHNS, CDR2 SASEGT. There are 15 residues in the CDR3. Losses at the gene ends were 0 bases for V and 7 bases for J; bases not matched to a gene: 7. CDR3: CASSEAPGGLGGYTF. The CDR3 nucleotides are TGTGCCAGCAGTGAAGCCCCAGGGGGCTTGGGTGGCTACACCTTC.

CDR3: CASSKTGLDSPLHF. The CDR3 DNA reads as TGTGCCAGCAGTAAGACAGGGCTAGATTCACCCCTCCACTTT. This chain connects TRBV25-1 to TRBJ1-6, with 7 bases lining up with TRBD1. The CDR3 consists of 14 residues. V lost 5 bases, J lost 8 bases, and 6 bases stayed unmatched. Germline CDR1 MGHDK, CDR2 SYGVNS.

The rearrangement joins TRBV30 to TRBJ2-3; 8 nucleotides align to TRBD2. This CDR3 has 11 amino acids. CDR1 is GTSNPN and CDR2 is SVGIG in the germline V gene (reference sequence). V lost 5 bases and J lost 8; bases outside the gene matches: 3. The CDR3 DNA sequence: TGTGCCTGGGCGGGACTAGTTACGCAGTATTTT. Amino acids: CAWAGLVTQYF. Looking up the rest from reference TRBV30 and TRBJ2-3 gives the full variable domain: SQTIHQWPATLVQPVGSPLSLECTVEGTSNPNLYWYRQAAGRGLQLLFYSVGIGQISSEVPQNLSASRPQDRQFILSSKKLLLSDSGFYLCAWAGLVTQYFGPGTRLTVL.

This chain uses TRBV3-1 (or the pseudogene TRBV3-2) with TRBJ2-6; 7 nucleotides align to TRBD1. Germline-derived CDR1 and CDR2 are LGHDT and YNNKEL (reference sequence). There are 15 residues in the CDR3. V trimming: 4 bases; J trimming: 4 bases; junction bases outside the gene matches: 4. Written as DNA, the CDR3 is TGTGCCAGCAGCCGGACAGGCTACGGGGCCAACGTCCTGACTTTC. This encodes CASSRTGYGANVLTF.

This clone has a handful of counts. The chain has TRBV25-1 and TRBJ2-2, with 7 bases fitting TRBD1. CDR1 and CDR2 from the germline V gene are MGHDK and SYGVNS. The CDR3 spans 15 residues. Unmatched junction bases numbered 10, after V lost 6 bases and J lost 6 bases. The DNA for the CDR3 is TGTGCCAGCAGGGCTGGGACAGCTTTCCCCGGGGAGCTGTTTTTT. Translating it yields CASRAGTAFPGELFF. Combining the CDR3 with reference TRBV25-1 and TRBJ2-2 gives the whole variable domain EADIYQTPRYLVIGTGKKITLECSQTMGHDKMYWYQQDPGMELHLIHYSYGVNSTEKGDLSSESTVSRIRTEHFPLTLESARPSHTSQYLCASRAGTAFPGELFFGEGSRLTVL.

The J gene is TRBJ2-1, the V gene TRBV10-3; 9 nucleotides agree with TRBD2. The V gene's germline CDR1 is ENHRY and CDR2 SYGVKD. J lost 4 bases, V lost 1 base, and 2 bases had no gene match. CDR3 size: 15 residues. The CDR3 loop is CAISEYSGGYNEQFF. In DNA, the CDR3 is TGTGCCATCAGTGAGTATAGCGGGGGATACAATGAGCAGTTCTTC.

The V and J genes are TRBV3-1 (or the pseudogene TRBV3-2) and TRBJ1-1, with 9 bases aligning to TRBD1. CDR1 LGHDT and CDR2 YNNKEL come from the germline V gene (reference sequence). The CDR3 covers 18 residues. V shed 0 bases and J 5 bases; nucleotides not matched to a gene: 13. CDR3 protein: CASSQEVGTGSWGTEAFF. The CDR3 DNA follows: TGTGCCAGCAGCCAAGAGGTCGGGACAGGGTCCTGGGGAACTGAAGCTTTCTTT.

The chain uses TRBV2 and TRBJ2-2; 8 bases are shared with TRBD2. This CDR3 is 14 amino acids long. CDR1 and CDR2 from the germline V gene are SNHLY and FYNNEI. With 7 bases clipped from V and 4 bases from J, the junction kept 5 bases outside the gene matches. CDR3 bases: TGTGCCAGCATCGGCGGGGGGCGCACCGGGGAGCTGTTTTTT. Amino acids: CASIGGGRTGELFF.

CDR3 sequence: CASSLSRGGYTF. For the CDR3, the DNA is TGTGCCAGCAGTTTATCTAGGGGTGGCTACACCTTC. This rearrangement joins TRBV27 to TRBJ1-2; possible D gene TRBD1, 5 bases. CDR3 size: 12 residues. With 0 bases removed from V and 7 bases from J, the gap between germline ends came to 6 bases. Germline CDR1 is MNHEY and CDR2 is SMNVEV (reference sequence).

The V gene is TRBV6-5, the J gene TRBJ1-6, with D maybe TRBD1 (6 bases). From germline, CDR1 is MNHEY and CDR2 SVGAGI. This CDR3 has 15 amino acids. Trimming took off 6 bases at V and 1 base at J, with 10 bases between the two ends. CDR3 residues: CASRFQGSYNSPLHF. CDR3 coding DNA: TGTGCCAGCAGATTTCAGGGGTCCTATAATTCACCCCTCCACTTT.

The V call is TRBV19, the J call TRBJ2-7, with 11 bases lining up with TRBD2. With 4 bases clipped from V and 4 bases from J, the junction kept 0 bases outside the gene matches. The CDR3 is 13 amino acids. Germline V gene data show CDR1 as LNHDA and CDR2 as SQIVND (reference sequence). The CDR3, as DNA: TGTGCCAGTAGTACTAGCGGGAGGTACGAGCAGTACTTC. Amino acids: CASSTSGRYEQYF.

This sequence joins TRBV11-2 and TRBJ2-7; 9 positions agree with TRBD1. The V segment lost 5 bases and the J segment 3 bases; nucleotides outside the gene matches: 2. Germline V gives CDR1 SGHAT, CDR2 FQNNGV. The CDR3 totals 13 residues. CDR3 sequence reads: CASSPGQGYEQYF. In DNA, the CDR3 is TGTGCCAGCAGCCCGGGACAGGGCTACGAGCAGTACTTC.

The rearrangement uses TRBV28 and TRBJ1-5; D might be TRBD1 (5 bases). This CDR3 spans 16 amino acids. CDR1 is MDHEN, CDR2 SYDVKM, per germline. Trimming stripped 6 bases from V and 1 base from J, with 16 bases between. In DNA form, the CDR3 reads TGTGCCAGCAGGAAGTGGGGGGGTGGGAGCAATCAGCCCCAGCATTTT. It is translated as CASRKWGGGSNQPQHF.

This clone has only a few counts. CDR3 nucleotides: TGTGCCAGCTCAGCCGGGACAGGGGGTGGCTACACCTTC. Encoded protein: CASSAGTGGGYTF. This chain connects TRBV18 to TRBJ1-2; 11 bases are a match to TRBD1. In germline, CDR1 is KGHSH, CDR2 LQKENI. V was clipped by 5 bases and J by 7 bases; unmatched bases: 3. The CDR3 totals 13 residues.